This entry is about one TCR beta chain. Trimming took 6 bases from V and 5 from J, leaving 12 bases between them. CDR3 size: 14 residues. Germline lookup yields CDR1 SGHRS and CDR2 YFSETQ. PCR used 60 Vbeta primers and 13 Jbeta primers. Sequencing was performed with immunoSEQ multiplex PCR; in TCRdb, only in-frame clones are kept and a portion is missing. The repertoire holds tens of thousands of clones, with roughly 70% as singletons. The entry originates in a study of cytomegalovirus exposure and HLA in healthy donors. What was sequenced was PBMCs. The source is a man in his 60s in good health and CMV-seropositive. J is TRBJ1-6 and V is TRBV5-1; D remains unclear. CDR3 sequence reads: CASTNSLNNSPLHF. The DNA of the CDR3 is TGCGCCAGCACTAACAGTTTGAATAATTCACCCCTCCACTTT.